This T cell receptor beta chain was captured in a study of CD8 T cells in ankylosing spondylitis (dated by TCRdb to the late 2010s). Context from the whole study: The study profiled T cell receptor beta repertoires in healthy donors and ankylosing spondylitis patients to find disease-linked TCR variants. The full study cohort comprised 20 to 25 ankylosing spondylitis patients and some 110 healthy donors. Peripheral blood samples were taken, and synovial fluid was additionally collected from ankylosing spondylitis patients. Results and caveats for the whole study, not just this receptor: Some motif variants had previously been reported in the synovial fluid and blood of reactive arthritis patients, which suggests shared mechanisms of disease initiation. A TCR beta motif of roughly 8 highly homologous amino acid variants appeared characteristic of blood from ankylosing spondylitis patients. The disease-linked clones had a CD8+ phenotype and were found at relatively low frequencies in peripheral blood. The disease-linked clones were reported as significantly enriched in matched synovial fluid samples from ankylosing spondylitis patients.

Sequences KGHDR (CDR1) and SFDVKD (CDR2) are obtained from the germline V gene. The CDR3 numbers 14 residues from cysteine through phenylalanine. CDR3 DNA is the only sequence kept; it has 42 bases, read in frame from the first base. The germline V end is reduced by 4 bases and the J end by 8 bases; junction bases left unmatched: 6. Instrument on record: Illumina HiSeq 2500. Quantitative 5'-RACE with molecular barcodes was the method used to prepare the TCR beta libraries. Per the source publication's procedure: A new computational method based on a probabilistic model of VDJ rearrangement was used to identify disease-linked TCR variants. The raw public reads went through TCRdb reprocessing: fastp at Q25, MiXCR clone calling, in-frame beta chains kept. Merged by CDR3 protein, the rows form single entries marked with the most common genes and DNA. None of the V and J calls come from the authors' own analysis; TCRdb made them. The sample contains roughly 300,000 distinct CDR3 sequences, under 8.5% of them found a single time. The ten largest clones capture 13% to 15% of the sample.

This clonotype has just a few counts. The clone's antigen remains unknown. Base quality data are lacking; no much larger clone is found one base away. The sequencing input was blood, either unsorted or a sorted T cell fraction (not recorded which). This sequence originates from a male donor with ankylosing spondylitis. Recombination joined TRBV24-1 with TRBJ2-1; TRBD2 aligns with 8 central bases. The CDR3 region reads CATSDGGGMHEQFF. In nucleotide form, the sequence is TGTGCCACCAGTGACGGGGGGGGTATGCATGAGCAGTTCTTC.